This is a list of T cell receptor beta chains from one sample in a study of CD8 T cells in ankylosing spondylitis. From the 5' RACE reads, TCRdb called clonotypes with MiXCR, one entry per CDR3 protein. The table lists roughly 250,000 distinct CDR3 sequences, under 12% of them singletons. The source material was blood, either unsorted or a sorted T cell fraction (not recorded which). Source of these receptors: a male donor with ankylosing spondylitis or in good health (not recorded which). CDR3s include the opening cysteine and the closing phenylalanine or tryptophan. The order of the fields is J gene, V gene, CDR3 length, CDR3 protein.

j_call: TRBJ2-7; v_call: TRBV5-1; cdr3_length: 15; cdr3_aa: CASSLNRVGTYEQYF
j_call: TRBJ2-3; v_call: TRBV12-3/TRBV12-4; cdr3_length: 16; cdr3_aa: CASSPSGATLGDTQYF
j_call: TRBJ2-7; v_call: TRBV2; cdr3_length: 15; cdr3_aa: CASRAERGGGYEQYF
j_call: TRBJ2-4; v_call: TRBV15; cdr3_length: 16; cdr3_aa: CATSRFRRGGEDIQYF
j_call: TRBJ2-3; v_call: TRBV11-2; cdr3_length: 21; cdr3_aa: CASSLYSLAGGPFEVEDTQYF
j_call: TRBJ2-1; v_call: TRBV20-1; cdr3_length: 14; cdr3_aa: CSARRRGRAAEQFF
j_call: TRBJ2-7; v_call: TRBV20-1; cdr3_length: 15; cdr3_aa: CSAEAQGPASYEQYF
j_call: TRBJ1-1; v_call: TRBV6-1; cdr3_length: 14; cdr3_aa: CASSERYLNTEAFF
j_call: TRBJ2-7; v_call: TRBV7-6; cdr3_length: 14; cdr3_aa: CASSPGTLQGGQYF
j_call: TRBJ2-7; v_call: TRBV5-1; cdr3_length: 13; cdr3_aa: CASSLVGSYEQYF
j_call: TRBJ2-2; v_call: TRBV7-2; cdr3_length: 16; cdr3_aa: CATSSGGPTNTGELFF
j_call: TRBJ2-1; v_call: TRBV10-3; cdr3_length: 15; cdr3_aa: CAIGQGRDVYNEQFF
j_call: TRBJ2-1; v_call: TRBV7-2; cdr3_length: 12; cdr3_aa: CASSIDYNEQFF
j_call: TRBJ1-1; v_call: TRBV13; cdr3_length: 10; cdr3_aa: CASSSREAFF
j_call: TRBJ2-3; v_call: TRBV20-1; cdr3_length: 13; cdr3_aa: CSAYWDGTDTQYF
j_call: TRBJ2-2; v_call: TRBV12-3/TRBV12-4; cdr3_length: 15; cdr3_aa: CASSISGGGTGELFF
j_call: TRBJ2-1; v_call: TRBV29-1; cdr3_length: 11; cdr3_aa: CSVNFYNEQFF
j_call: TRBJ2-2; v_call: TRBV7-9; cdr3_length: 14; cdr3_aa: CASSLGPDTGELFF
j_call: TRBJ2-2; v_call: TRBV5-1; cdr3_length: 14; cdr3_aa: CASSVGTGNGELFF
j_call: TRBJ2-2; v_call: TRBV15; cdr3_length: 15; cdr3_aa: CATSIYGGSAGELFF
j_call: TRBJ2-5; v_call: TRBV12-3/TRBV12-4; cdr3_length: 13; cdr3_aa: CASSSIDGETQYF
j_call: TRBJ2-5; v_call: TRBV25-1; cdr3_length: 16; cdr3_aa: CASSEYLGGGTETQYF
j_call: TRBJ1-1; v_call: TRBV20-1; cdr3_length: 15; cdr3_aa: CSAKAPGQWDTEAFF
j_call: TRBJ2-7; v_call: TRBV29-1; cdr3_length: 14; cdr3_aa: CSAYRGTGDAEQYF
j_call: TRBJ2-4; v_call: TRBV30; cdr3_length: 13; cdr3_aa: CAWSPKGHNIQYF
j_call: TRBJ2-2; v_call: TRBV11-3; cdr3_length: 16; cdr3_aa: CASSHGQGMGTGELFF
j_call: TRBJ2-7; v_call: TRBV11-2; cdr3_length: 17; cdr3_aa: CASSLGRTGTGDYEQYF
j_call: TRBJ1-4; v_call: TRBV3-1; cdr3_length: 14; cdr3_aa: CASSQSLRAEKLFF
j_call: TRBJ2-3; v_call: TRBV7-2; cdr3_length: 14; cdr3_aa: CASSLSPGPGGQYF
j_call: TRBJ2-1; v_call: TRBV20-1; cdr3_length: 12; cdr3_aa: CSRQGAYNEQFF
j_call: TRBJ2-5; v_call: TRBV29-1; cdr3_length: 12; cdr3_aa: CSARQYQETQYF
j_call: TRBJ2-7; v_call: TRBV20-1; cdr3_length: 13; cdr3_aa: CSASGGSLGEQYF
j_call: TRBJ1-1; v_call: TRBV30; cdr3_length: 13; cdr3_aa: CAWSVAINTEAFF
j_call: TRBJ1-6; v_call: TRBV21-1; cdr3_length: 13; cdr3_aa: CALIRGRDSPLHF
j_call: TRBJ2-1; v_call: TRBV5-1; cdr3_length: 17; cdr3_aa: CASSLEGLAGAGNEQFF
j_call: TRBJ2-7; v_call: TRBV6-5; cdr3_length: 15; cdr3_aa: CASSYSPSGSNEQYF
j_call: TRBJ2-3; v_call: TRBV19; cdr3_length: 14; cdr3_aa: CASSIWTGTDTQYF
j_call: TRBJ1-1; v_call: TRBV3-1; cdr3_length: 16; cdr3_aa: CASSQTGPGRGVEAFF
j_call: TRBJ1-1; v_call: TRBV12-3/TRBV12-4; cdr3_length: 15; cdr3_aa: CASSLLREVNTEAFF
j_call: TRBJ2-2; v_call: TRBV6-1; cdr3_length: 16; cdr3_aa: CASSDFRSSSPGELFF
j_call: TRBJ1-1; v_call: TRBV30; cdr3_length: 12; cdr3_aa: CAWRQANTEAFF
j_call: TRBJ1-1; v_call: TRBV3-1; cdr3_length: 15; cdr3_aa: CASSSRGPGDTEAFF
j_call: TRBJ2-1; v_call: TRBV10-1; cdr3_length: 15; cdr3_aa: CASSEGPGLLNEQFF
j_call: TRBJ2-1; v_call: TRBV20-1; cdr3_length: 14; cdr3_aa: CSARQGIPYNEQFF
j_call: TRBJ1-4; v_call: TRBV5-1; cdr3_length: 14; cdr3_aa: CASSLDSLNEKLFF